The clone carrying this T cell receptor beta chain was seen repeatedly, ten times or more. The sample is drawn from a study of HIV-infected children after antiretroviral therapy interruption. As for the study in general: Most children had recorded EBV and CMV exposure.

Sample treatment: PENTA 11 planned treatment interruption arm or continuous ART arm. A 3' RACE protocol on RNA, with unique molecular identifiers, produced the TCR library. TCRdb reprocessed the 3' RACE reads with MiXCR, giving one entry per CDR3 protein. This table holds nearly 15,000 distinct CDR3 sequences, 3% to 4% found once. Germline V gene lookup returns CDR1 PRHDT and CDR2 FYEKMQ (reference sequence). With 5 bases clipped from V and 6 bases from J, the junction kept 5 bases outside the gene matches. The CDR3 sequence is 15 residues long. The TCR comes from a pool of human donors with HIV. V gene TRBV13 combines with J gene TRBJ2-1; 12 nucleotides align to TRBD2. The specimen comprised CD45RO+ CD8+ T cells from PBMCs, pooled from several time points, sampled from a donor given antiretroviral therapy, either interrupted or continuous. The subset: memory CD8+ CD45RO+ CD45RA- T cells. The CDR3 DNA reads TGTGCCAGCAGCCGCGGGGGACTAGCGGGCAATGAGCAGTTCTTC. Its translation: CASSRGGLAGNEQFF.